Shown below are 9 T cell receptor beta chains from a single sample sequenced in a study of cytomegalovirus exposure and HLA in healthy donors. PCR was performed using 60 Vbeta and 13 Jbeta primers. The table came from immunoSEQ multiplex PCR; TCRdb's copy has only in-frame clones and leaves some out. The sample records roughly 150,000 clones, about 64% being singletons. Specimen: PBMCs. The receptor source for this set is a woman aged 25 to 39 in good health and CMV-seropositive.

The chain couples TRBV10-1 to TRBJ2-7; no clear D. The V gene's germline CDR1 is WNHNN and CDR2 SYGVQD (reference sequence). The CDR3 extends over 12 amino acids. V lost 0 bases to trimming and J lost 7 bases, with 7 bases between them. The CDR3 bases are TGCGCCAGCAGTGAGTCGATCGCGGAGCAGTACTTC. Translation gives CASSESIAEQYF.

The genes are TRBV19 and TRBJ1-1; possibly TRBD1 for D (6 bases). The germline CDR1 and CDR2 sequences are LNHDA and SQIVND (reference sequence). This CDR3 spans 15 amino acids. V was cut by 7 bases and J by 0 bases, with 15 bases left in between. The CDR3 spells CASTATGEMNTEAFF. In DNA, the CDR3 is TGTGCCAGTACGGCGACAGGAGAAATGAACACTGAAGCTTTCTTT.

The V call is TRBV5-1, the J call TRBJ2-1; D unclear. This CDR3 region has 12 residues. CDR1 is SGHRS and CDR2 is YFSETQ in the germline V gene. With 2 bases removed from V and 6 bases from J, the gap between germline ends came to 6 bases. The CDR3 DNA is TGCGCCAGCAGCTTAATCAGCAATGAGCAGTTCTTC. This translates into CASSLISNEQFF.

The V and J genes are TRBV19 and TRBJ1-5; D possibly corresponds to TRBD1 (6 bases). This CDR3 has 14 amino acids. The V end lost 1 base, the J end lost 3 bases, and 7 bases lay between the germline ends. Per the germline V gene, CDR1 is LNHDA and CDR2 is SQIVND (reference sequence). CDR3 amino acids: CASSIGQVNQPQHF. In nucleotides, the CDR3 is TGTGCCAGTAGTATAGGACAGGTCAATCAGCCCCAGCATTTT. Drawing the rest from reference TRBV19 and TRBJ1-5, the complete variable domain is DGGITQSPKYLFRKEGQNVTLSCEQNLNHDAMYWYRQDPGQGLRLIYYSQIVNDFQKGDIAEGYSVSREKKESFPLTVTSAQKNPTAFYLCASSIGQVNQPQHFGDGTRLSIL.

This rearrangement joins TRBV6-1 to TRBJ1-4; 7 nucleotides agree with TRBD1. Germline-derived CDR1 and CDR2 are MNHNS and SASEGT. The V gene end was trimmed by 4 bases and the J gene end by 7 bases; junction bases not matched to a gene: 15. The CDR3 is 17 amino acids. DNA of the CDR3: TGTGCCAGCAGTGTCATCATCGGACAGGTCTTGGGTGAAAAACTGTTTTTT. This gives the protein CASSVIIGQVLGEKLFF.

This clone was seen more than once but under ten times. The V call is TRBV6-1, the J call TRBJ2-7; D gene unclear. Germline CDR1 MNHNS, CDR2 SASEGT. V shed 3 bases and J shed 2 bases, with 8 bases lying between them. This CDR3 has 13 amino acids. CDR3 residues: CASSERNPYEQYF. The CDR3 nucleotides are TGTGCCAGCAGTGAGAGAAACCCCTACGAGCAGTACTTC.

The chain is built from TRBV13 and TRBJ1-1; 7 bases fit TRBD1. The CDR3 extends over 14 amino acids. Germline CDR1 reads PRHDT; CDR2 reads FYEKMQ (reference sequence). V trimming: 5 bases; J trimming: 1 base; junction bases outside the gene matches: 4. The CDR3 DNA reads TGTGCCAGCAGCCTCGGGACAGCGAACACTGAAGCTTTCTTT. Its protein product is CASSLGTANTEAFF.

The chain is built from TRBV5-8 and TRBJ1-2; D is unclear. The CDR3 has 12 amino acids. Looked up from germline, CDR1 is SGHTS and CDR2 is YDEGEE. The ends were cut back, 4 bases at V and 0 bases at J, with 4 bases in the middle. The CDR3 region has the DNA TGTGCCAGCAGCCAGTCTAACTATGGCTACACCTTC. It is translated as CASSQSNYGYTF.

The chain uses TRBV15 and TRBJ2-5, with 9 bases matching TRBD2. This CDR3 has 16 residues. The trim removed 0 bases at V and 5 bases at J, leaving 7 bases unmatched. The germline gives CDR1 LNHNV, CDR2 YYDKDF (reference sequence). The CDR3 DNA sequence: TGTGCCACCAGCAGAGATCGGCTAGCGGGGACTGAGACCCAGTACTTC. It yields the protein CATSRDRLAGTETQYF.